This TCR beta chain was identified during a study of shared clonotypes between healthy human individuals. Regarding the study as a whole: About 4.5% of naive CD4 clonotypes were common to a few donors.

Worth noting for this clone: Its antigen is undetermined.

Profiling relied on immunoSEQ multiplex PCR, and the TCRdb table lists in-frame clones only, not all of them. The repertoire holds about 2.2 million clones, with approximately 94% as singletons. The naive CD8 subset, CD45RO-negative cells positively selected for CCR7, excluded terminally differentiated effector memory CD45RA+ cells. Per the germline V gene, CDR1 is SGHDN and CDR2 is FVKESK. With 1 base removed from V and 3 bases from J, the gap between germline ends came to 9 bases. The CDR3 runs 14 residues. Material: naive CD8+ T cells from PBMCs. This TCR derives from a young man in good health. Some clones in this sample may be carry-over from other donors' samples. The chain links TRBV14 to TRBJ1-2; no clear D. CDR3 in amino acids: CASSQGGFDYGYTF. In nucleotides, the CDR3 is TGTGCCAGCAGCCAAGGAGGTTTCGACTATGGCTACACCTTC.